The 19 T cell receptor beta chains below were found in one sample sequenced in a study of cytomegalovirus exposure and HLA in healthy donors. The study ran its PCR with 60 Vbeta and 13 Jbeta primers. TCRdb keeps only in-frame clones here, not all; method: immunoSEQ multiplex PCR. The sample lists about 200,000 clones; 65% to 80% were seen once. Sequencing was carried out using PBMCs. Receptor source: a woman between 40 and 55 years old in good health and CMV-seronegative.

The chain carries TRBV7-9 and TRBJ1-1; a possible D gene is TRBD1 (6 bases). The CDR3 is 14 amino acids. CDR1 and CDR2 from the germline V gene are SEHNR and FQNEAQ (reference sequence). Between the trimmed V and J ends, which lost 5 bases and 3 bases, there was a span of 13 bases. The CDR3 here is CASSNRAMDTEAFF. CDR3 nucleotide sequence: TGTGCCAGCAGCAACAGGGCGATGGACACTGAAGCTTTCTTT.

V is TRBV11-3 and J is TRBJ1-1; D is unclear. Germline V CDR1 and CDR2: SGHNT, YENEEA. V lost 0 bases, J lost 7 bases, and 6 bases lay in between. The CDR3 is 12 residues long. The CDR3 nucleotides read TGTGCCAGCAGCTTAGAGTTACATGAAGCTTTCTTT. Translated, it gives CASSLELHEAFF.

The V gene is TRBV18, the J gene TRBJ1-4; TRBD1 aligns across 7 bases. CDR3 length: 16 amino acids. Germline-derived CDR1 and CDR2 are KGHSH and LQKENI. After removal of 6 bases from V and 5 bases from J, the junction contained 12 bases not matched to a gene. CDR3 nucleotides: TGTGCCAGCTCCCCCTTTCCGGGACAGCGGAATGAAAAACTGTTTTTT. Translated, it gives CASSPFPGQRNEKLFF.

This clone is a singleton in its sample. This sequence joins TRBV12-5 and TRBJ1-5, with 8 bases identical to TRBD1. The length of the CDR3 is 15 residues. Germline loops: CDR1 LGHNT, CDR2 FRNRAP. V lost 5 bases, J lost 5 bases, and 8 bases stayed unmatched. In DNA, the CDR3 is TGTGCTAGTGGTCCCATCGTGACAGGGGATCAGCCCCAGCATTTT. The encoded protein is CASGPIVTGDQPQHF.

The chain couples TRBV4-3 to TRBJ2-3; TRBD2 matches at 7 bases. Germline V gives CDR1 LGHNA, CDR2 YSLEER. Trimming cost V 2 bases and J 8 bases; bases outside gene matches: 7. The CDR3 runs 14 residues. CDR3: CASSQLAAAGTQYF. The CDR3 DNA reads as TGCGCCAGCAGCCAACTAGCGGCTGCCGGTACGCAGTATTTT.

The CDR3 region has the DNA TGTGCCAGCAGTTCCCGACAGGGGGGGAGCAATGAGCAGTTCTTC. Amino acid sequence: CASSSRQGGSNEQFF. The chain uses TRBV5-4 and TRBJ2-1; 9 nucleotides align to TRBD1. CDR1 is SGHNT and CDR2 is YYREEE in the germline V gene (reference sequence). This CDR3 contains 15 residues. Trimming at V came to 5 bases and at J to 6 bases, leaving 9 bases not matched to a gene.

In DNA form, the CDR3 reads TGCGCCAGCAGCCAGAGTTCTCCCGGAGGGGAAAAACTGTTTTTT. Its translation: CASSQSSPGGEKLFF. The rearrangement uses TRBV5-1 and TRBJ1-4, with D hard to call. The CDR3 covers 15 residues. The V gene's germline CDR1 is SGHRS and CDR2 YFSETQ. The germline V and J ends were trimmed by 4 bases and 8 bases, with 18 bases remaining between them.

This clone was seen a single time. The chain combines TRBV5-1 with TRBJ1-5; TRBD1 matches at 7 bases. V trimming: 4 bases; J trimming: 3 bases; junction bases outside the gene matches: 4. Germline V gives CDR1 SGHRS, CDR2 YFSETQ. The CDR3 has 14 residues. DNA of the CDR3: TGCGCCAGCAGCCCGGGACAGAACAATCAGCCCCAGCATTTT. Translated, it gives CASSPGQNNQPQHF.

This clone came up once. The rearrangement joins TRBV2 to TRBJ1-2; no clear D. V shed 6 bases and J shed 2 bases, with 10 bases lying between them. The CDR3 runs to 13 residues. Germline V lookup: CDR1 SNHLY, CDR2 FYNNEI. CDR3: CASSLGENYGYTF. Written as DNA, the CDR3 is TGTGCCAGCAGCCTCGGGGAAAACTATGGCTACACCTTC.

This chain links TRBV18 with TRBJ1-1; perhaps TRBD1 as D (6 bases). The V end was cut by 2 bases, the J end by 0 bases, with 16 bases between. The V gene's germline CDR1 is KGHSH and CDR2 LQKENI. CDR3 length: 17 amino acids. The CDR3 nucleotides are TGTGCCAGCTCACCATGGCAGGGGCCCAACATGAACACTGAAGCTTTCTTT. Its translation is CASSPWQGPNMNTEAFF.

The chain uses TRBV5-1 and TRBJ2-1, with 10 bases lining up with TRBD1. CDR1 and CDR2 from the germline V gene are SGHRS and YFSETQ. The CDR3 sequence is 16 residues long. V shed 4 bases and J 2 bases; nucleotides not matched to a gene: 6. In DNA form, the CDR3 reads TGCGCCAGCAGCCCCGAGGGGACAGGGGCCTACAATGAGCAGTTCTTC. Amino acids: CASSPEGTGAYNEQFF.

This chain connects TRBV5-6 to TRBJ1-1; 10 nucleotides match TRBD1. The germline CDR1 and CDR2 sequences are SGHDT and YYEEEE. This CDR3 spans 14 amino acids. J gave up 4 bases and V 4 bases, and 4 bases lay outside the gene matches. This CDR3 is CASSPDRGVTEAFF. In DNA form, the CDR3 reads TGTGCCAGCAGCCCGGACAGGGGGGTCACTGAAGCTTTCTTT.

The genes are TRBV12-5 and TRBJ1-1; D is perhaps TRBD1 (6 bases). V lost 1 base to trimming and J lost 4 bases, with 7 bases between them. From germline, CDR1 is LGHNT and CDR2 FRNRAP. This CDR3 has 13 amino acids. CDR3 in amino acids: CASGLARGTEAFF. CDR3 coding DNA: TGTGCTAGTGGTTTGGCCAGGGGCACTGAAGCTTTCTTT.

The chain combines TRBV19 with TRBJ1-1; D is ambiguous. The ends were cut back, 10 bases at V and 1 base at J, with 10 bases in the middle. Germline-derived CDR1 and CDR2 are LNHDA and SQIVND (reference sequence). This CDR3 comprises 12 residues. In nucleotides, the CDR3 is TGTGCCACAAACGCCGGGAACACTGAAGCTTTCTTT. Protein sequence: CATNAGNTEAFF.

In this sample, this clone turned up a few times. The J gene is TRBJ2-3, the V gene TRBV7-2, with D maybe TRBD2 (5 bases). Germline V gene sequence: CDR1 SGHTA, CDR2 FQGNSA. V lost 1 base to trimming and J lost 0 bases, with 14 bases between them. This CDR3 has 17 amino acids. The CDR3 here is CASSLGGGPLSTDTQYF. The DNA of the CDR3 is TGTGCCAGCAGCTTAGGTGGAGGTCCCCTGAGCACAGATACGCAGTATTTT.

The CDR3 region is CASSRPTGSGANVLTF. CDR3 in DNA: TGTGCCAGCAGTCGACCGACAGGCTCTGGGGCCAACGTCCTGACTTTC. The chain uses TRBV27 and TRBJ2-6, with D perhaps matching TRBD1 (6 bases). There are 16 residues in the CDR3. The V end lost 5 bases, the J end lost 0 bases, and 11 bases lay between the germline ends. Per the germline V gene, CDR1 is MNHEY and CDR2 is SMNVEV (reference sequence).

The rearrangement joins TRBV27 to TRBJ2-3, with 12 positions matching TRBD1. Germline V gives CDR1 MNHEY, CDR2 SMNVEV (reference sequence). CDR3 length: 18 residues. V trimming: 4 bases; J trimming: 1 base; junction bases outside the gene matches: 9. The CDR3 is CASSYRDRGLPGTDTQYF. The CDR3 DNA reads as TGTGCCAGCAGTTACCGGGACAGGGGGCTCCCTGGCACAGATACGCAGTATTTT.

About this clone itself: A junction boundary mismatches the germline segment, possibly from a read error. The rearrangement links TRBV11-3 to TRBJ2-3; 8 bases line up with TRBD2. CDR1 is SGHNT and CDR2 is YENEEA in the germline V gene. The CDR3 runs to 18 residues. The CDR3: CASRLASTSGPSTDTQYF. For the CDR3, the DNA is TGTGCCAGCAGATTAGCCTCCACTAGCGGACCTAGCACAGATACGCAGTATTTT.

This chain connects TRBV28 to TRBJ2-3; no clear D gene. CDR3 length equals 11 residues. With 3 bases removed from V and 6 bases from J, the gap between germline ends came to 4 bases. CDR1 and CDR2 (germline): MDHEN, SYDVKM. The CDR3 DNA is TGTGCCAGCAGTTTCCTTGATACGCAGTATTTT. Amino acids: CASSFLDTQYF.